This TCR beta chain originates from a study of neurological immune-mediated disorders (dated by TCRdb to the late 2010s). Regarding the study in general: Among the approximately 35 multiple sclerosis patients, relapsing-remitting MS accounted for approximately 31 and secondary progressive MS accounted for 3. Using UMI-based sequencing, the study compared peripheral blood TCR-beta repertoires from patients with HTLV-I-associated myelopathy (HAM/TSP), patients with multiple sclerosis, and healthy controls. The roughly 110 TCR-beta libraries included longitudinal samples, technical triplicates and paired sorted CD4+ and CD8+ T-cell subsets alongside PBMC samples. Of the roughly 70 subjects in the cohort, about 14 were HAM/TSP patients, roughly 34 were multiple sclerosis patients, and some 20 were healthy controls.

The study at large found these results: The highest TCR clonal expansion was observed in HAM/TSP patients, whereas the lowest was observed in MS patients, even when compared with healthy controls. No identical CDR3 amino acid sequences were shared among expanded clones across subjects, suggesting private TCR-beta repertoires in all groups. In a phylogenetic analysis, the repertoires of 18 out of 34 MS patients fell into a single cluster of related CDR3 sequences, pointing to a possible signature at the repertoire level. No association of the MS cluster with clinical or MRI features was observed, and the need for larger cohorts was stated by the authors.

For unsorted PBMC libraries, 2 million PBMCs were used after storage in RNAlater at -80 degrees C until RNA extraction. Multiple sclerosis patients were enrolled in a US clinical protocol under which disease progression was evaluated by magnetic resonance imaging. Peripheral blood was subjected to Ficoll-Hypaque density gradient centrifugation to isolate PBMCs, which were then cryopreserved in liquid nitrogen. This clonotype was seen at least ten times. The antigen it binds to is not known. No much larger clonotype is one base removed from it; base qualities were not supplied. To synthesize cDNA, template-switch 5'RACE was performed with a primer carrying a 10-nucleotide random unique molecular identifier so that each TCR transcript was tagged. Each sequencing run produced over 180 million TCR-beta sequences covering 15-18 subjects. The RNeasy kit was used for extraction of total RNA. TCR-beta VDJ regions were amplified with primers for the TCR constant region and the 5'RACE anchor, using the KAPA Real-time Library Amplification kit. A first PCR added sample indexes and Illumina adaptors, and a second PCR then raised library yield. The roughly 650 bp TCR product was size-selected on a 2% E-gel SizeSelection system after Ampure bead purification. Before pooling, library quality was checked on a Bioanalyzer, concentration was measured with Qubit, and libraries were quantified with the Kapa Library Quantification kit. An Illumina HiSeq 2500 sequenced the libraries paired-end 2 x 150 bp. To increase sequence diversity, about 25-31% phiX was spiked into each library pool. Concerning the study's data processing: Quality-filtered reads were processed with the UMI-based MiGEC pipeline, and over 90% of raw TCR sequences were removed by the MiGEC pipeline during error correction. VDJ genes were aligned to IMGT germline references, and each clonotype was defined by a unique CDR3 amino acid sequence together with V-J genes. VDJtools evaluated clonal expansion, Shannon diversity and CDR3 relatedness (CalcPairwiseDistances, ClusterSamples); CLCbio workbench built phylogenetic trees. Using coefficient-of-variation modelling across technical triplicates, the study counted a clone as expanded if it had at least 8 unique UMIs. The public reads were run again by TCRdb, first through fastp at Q25 and then through MiXCR, and only productive beta chains were kept. Every entry covers one CDR3 protein and lists the most common genes and DNA from its rows. The V and J calls and clone size are TCRdb's, not the authors'. The sample profile shows under 80,000 distinct CDR3 sequences; less than 4% of them were found once. 1.3% of the sample rests with the top ten.

This TCR was sampled from a man under 40 with multiple sclerosis. Sequences were obtained from PBMCs.

The encoded CDR3 is CASNQQGPQETQYF. The DNA sequence reads TGTGCCAGCAACCAACAGGGCCCCCAAGAGACCCAGTACTTC. Recombination connected TRBV2 to TRBJ2-5; the D gene is possibly TRBD1, with 6 bases matching. V sheds 7 bases and J sheds 1 base, leaving 13 bases between their ends. CDR1 and CDR2 (SNHLY, FYNNEI) derive from the germline V gene. The CDR3 sequence holds 14 residues, the cysteine and phenylalanine included. Of all the DNA, just the CDR3 is kept, 42 bases in frame from base 1.